This T cell receptor (beta chain) was sequenced during a study of monozygotic twins with inflammatory bowel disease. TCRdb re-called the 5' RACE reads and catalogs CDR3 proteins one per entry, DNA excluded. This table holds 400,000 to 500,000 distinct CDR3 sequences. Sequenced material: blood. This clonotype originated in a human donor with ulcerative colitis or Crohn's disease, or a healthy co-twin of an affected twin (not recorded which).

CDR3: CASSVRGNQPQHF. The chain carries TRBV12-3 or TRBV12-4 and TRBJ1-5. The CDR3 contains 13 residues.